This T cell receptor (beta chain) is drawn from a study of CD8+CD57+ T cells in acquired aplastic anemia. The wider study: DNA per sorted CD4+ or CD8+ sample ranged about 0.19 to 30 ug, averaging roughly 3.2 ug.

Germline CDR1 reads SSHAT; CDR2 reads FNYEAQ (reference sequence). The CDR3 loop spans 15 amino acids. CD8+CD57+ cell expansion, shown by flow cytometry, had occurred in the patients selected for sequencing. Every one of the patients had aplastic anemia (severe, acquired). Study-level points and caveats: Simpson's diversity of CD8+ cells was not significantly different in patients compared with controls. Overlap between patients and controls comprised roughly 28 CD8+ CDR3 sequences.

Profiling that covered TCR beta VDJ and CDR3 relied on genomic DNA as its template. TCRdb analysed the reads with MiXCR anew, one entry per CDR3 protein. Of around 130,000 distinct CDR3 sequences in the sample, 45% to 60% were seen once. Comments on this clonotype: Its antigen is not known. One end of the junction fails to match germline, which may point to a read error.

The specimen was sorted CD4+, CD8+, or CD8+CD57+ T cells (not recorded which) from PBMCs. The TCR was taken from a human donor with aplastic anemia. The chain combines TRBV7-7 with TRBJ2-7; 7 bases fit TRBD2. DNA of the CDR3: TGTGCTAGCAGCACCCATCCGGGAGGCTCCTACGAGCAGTACTTC. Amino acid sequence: CASSTHPGGSYEQYF.